This T cell receptor (beta chain) emerged from a study of T cells in localized non-small cell lung cancer (dated by TCRdb to 2018 to 2020). For context, the study as a whole: Comparing tumors with uninvolved tumor-adjacent lungs, the study looked at the T cell repertoires of hundreds of patients with early-stage NSCLC. A mean age of approximately 70 years was recorded for the NSCLC patients, of whom 129 were male and some 99 were female. The cohort was made up of roughly 250 treatment-naive NSCLC patients whose localized lung tumors had been resected.

At diagnosis, tumor, uninvolved tumor-adjacent lung and peripheral blood were collected and then preserved as a mix of FFPE and fresh-frozen material. For TCR repertoire profiling, blood samples were analyzed in the form of peripheral blood mononuclear cells. Beyond this particular receptor, the publication reports: Of the top 100 tumor clones, a median of 57 were detected in paired uninvolved adjacent lung; roughly 29 were also among that lung's top 100. Uninvolved tumor-adjacent lung showed the highest T cell clonality, higher than tumor, which suggests more focused antigenic responses in the uninvolved tumor-adjacent lung. Because multi-region sequencing of the tumors was not done, intratumor heterogeneity could not be ruled out. Because the study design was exploratory, TCR variables were selected using unadjusted p-values without false-discovery rate correction. Higher blood T cell density associated with longer overall survival, while higher adjacent-lung clonality associated with shorter survival.

TCR beta CDR3 regions were sequenced from DNA using the immunoSEQ Assay. As for the authors' bioinformatics: T cell density was computed as TCR beta template counts normalized to usable DNA estimated by amplifying housekeeping genes. Richness was estimated with the preseqR package, extrapolating to 400,000 templates for PBMC samples and 120,000 templates for tissue samples. Clonality was defined by subtracting Pielou's evenness from one. Tissue-enriched TCRs were identified by differential abundance testing using productive amino-acid clonotypes, minimum total count 5 and alpha 0.1. The Jaccard Index and the Morisita Overlap Index were used to quantify repertoire overlap between compartments. TCR beta CDR3s were clustered by GLIPH together with public tetramer-defined viral CDR3s, and at least three viral sequences plus V-gene enrichment were required for viral motifs. TCRdb took this table from immuneACCESS and kept in-frame rearrangements with V and J called. Such tables lack part of the clones; where checked against another copy, unresolved V genes explain under half of the gap, and the rest is unexplained. The DNA gave D and trimming, while V, J and clone size come from that table. The sample table shows some 40,000 clones, and approximately 92% are seen once. Of the sample, about 6.6% is held by the ten largest clones.

This clone was detected once. Its antigen remains undetermined. Nothing much larger sits one base from this clone, and base qualities are not available. The sequencing used peripheral blood, collected before any cancer treatment. The source of this sequence is a female donor at least 60 years old with stage I lung adenocarcinoma.

The CDR3 region: CASSLLANTGELFF. The nucleotide sequence reads as follows: TGCGCCAGCAGCTTGTTAGCGAACACCGGGGAGCTGTTTTTT. Recombination connected TRBV5-1 to TRBJ2-2; no D gene is confidently identified. CDR1 and CDR2 are drawn from the germline V gene: SGHRS, YFSETQ. V sheds 1 base and J sheds 0 bases, leaving 4 bases between their ends. The CDR3 holds 14 amino acids from the cysteine to the phenylalanine. Just CDR3 DNA is preserved here, 42 bases in frame from base 1.